These T cell receptor beta chains were read from a single sample in a study of cytomegalovirus exposure and HLA in healthy donors. Clones were read by immunoSEQ multiplex PCR, and TCRdb kept only the in-frame ones, dropping some. The top ten clones hold around 0.34% of a sample with around 250,000 clones, roughly 89% of them seen once. The source material was PBMCs. These receptors all come from a woman aged 18-29 years in good health and CMV-seronegative. Each CDR3 is given with its conserved first and last residue. A D gene is named only where the DNA matches it firmly. Clone size is shown for a subset of rows, as once, few, many or a class of expanded clone.

abundance: -
v_gene: TRBV6-5
d_gene: -
j_gene: TRBJ2-5
len: 11
CDR3nt: TGTGCCAGCAGTTACAGCGAGACCCAGTACTTC
CDR3aa: CASSYSETQYF

abundance: -
v_gene: TRBV6-5
d_gene: -
j_gene: TRBJ2-3
len: 14
CDR3nt: TGTGCCAGCAGTCCCGGGGGGCGGGGATATACGCAGTATTTT
CDR3aa: CASSPGGRGYTQYF

abundance: -
v_gene: TRBV6-6
d_gene: -
j_gene: TRBJ1-1
len: 15
CDR3nt: TGTGCCAGCAGAAATTTGACAGCGACGAACACTGAAGCTTTCTTT
CDR3aa: CASRNLTATNTEAFF

abundance: -
v_gene: TRBV27
d_gene: TRBD1
j_gene: TRBJ1-6
len: 14
CDR3nt: TGTGCCAGCAGTTGGGACAGGGAATGGTCACCCCTCCACTTT
CDR3aa: CASSWDREWSPLHF

abundance: -
v_gene: TRBV6-5
d_gene: -
j_gene: TRBJ2-1
len: 13
CDR3nt: TGTGCCAGCAGAAAAATCTTAGGGGATGAGCAGTTCTTC
CDR3aa: CASRKILGDEQFF

abundance: -
v_gene: TRBV15
d_gene: TRBD1
j_gene: TRBJ2-3
len: 13
CDR3nt: TGTGCCACCAGCAGGGACAGGGAAGATACGCAGTATTTT
CDR3aa: CATSRDREDTQYF

abundance: once
v_gene: TRBV6-5
d_gene: -
j_gene: TRBJ2-7
len: 15
CDR3nt: TGTGCCAGCAGTTCCCCGACTGACCCGCGGTACGAGCAGTACTTC
CDR3aa: CASSSPTDPRYEQYF

abundance: -
v_gene: TRBV19
d_gene: -
j_gene: TRBJ1-2
len: 13
CDR3nt: TGTGCCAGTAGTACCTACAGGGTTCAGGGCTACACCTTC
CDR3aa: CASSTYRVQGYTF

abundance: -
v_gene: TRBV28
d_gene: -
j_gene: TRBJ2-3
len: 14
CDR3nt: TGTGCCAGCAGTTTAGGGGCTAGAGAAGATACGCAGTATTTT
CDR3aa: CASSLGAREDTQYF

abundance: -
v_gene: TRBV7-2
d_gene: TRBD2
j_gene: TRBJ2-3
len: 16
CDR3nt: TGTGCCAGCAGCTTCGAGACAGCGGGAGCCACAGATACGCAGTATTTT
CDR3aa: CASSFETAGATDTQYF

abundance: -
v_gene: TRBV19
d_gene: TRBD1
j_gene: TRBJ1-6
len: 18
CDR3nt: TGTGCCAGTAGTTCCCATTCCGTACGGGACAGGGGTAATTCACCCCTCCACTTT
CDR3aa: CASSSHSVRDRGNSPLHF

abundance: -
v_gene: TRBV19
d_gene: TRBD2
j_gene: TRBJ2-2
len: 16
CDR3nt: TGTGCCAGTAGTATAGGTCTAGCGGGGGGGCACGGGGAGCTGTTTTTT
CDR3aa: CASSIGLAGGHGELFF

abundance: -
v_gene: TRBV7-9
d_gene: TRBD1
j_gene: TRBJ1-1
len: 15
CDR3nt: TGTGCCAGCAGCTTCGGACAGGGAGATTCGGATGAAGCTTTCTTT
CDR3aa: CASSFGQGDSDEAFF

abundance: -
v_gene: TRBV29-1
d_gene: TRBD1
j_gene: TRBJ2-3
len: 15
CDR3nt: TGCAGCGTTATCCACCGGGACAGGGGGATAGATACGCAGTATTTT
CDR3aa: CSVIHRDRGIDTQYF

abundance: -
v_gene: TRBV10-3
d_gene: TRBD1
j_gene: TRBJ1-5
len: 13
CDR3nt: TGTGCCGTCGCCGGGACAGACAATCAGCCCCAGCATTTT
CDR3aa: CAVAGTDNQPQHF